The 14 T cell receptor beta chains below were found in one sample sequenced in a study of PD-1 blockade in classical Hodgkin lymphoma. There was relapse after autologous stem cell transplantation in every patient, and there was variation in brentuximab vedotin exposure. Magnetic negative selection of thawed PBMCs was the method by which CD4+ T cells were purified. Repertoires were generated with immunoSEQ multiplex PCR, while TCRdb's copy carries only in-frame clones and drops some. The table includes over 30,000 clones, 90% detected once. Here the sequenced sample was CD4+ T cells from blood, taken at baseline. These receptors originate from a human donor with classical Hodgkin lymphoma.

The V and J genes are TRBV7-6 and TRBJ2-7; TRBD1 aligns across 9 bases. Germline CDR1 and CDR2: SGHVS and FNYEAQ. The CDR3 runs 13 residues. V shed 3 bases and J 4 bases; nucleotides not matched to a gene: 1. This CDR3 reads CASSLDRGYEQYF. The CDR3, as DNA: TGTGCCAGCAGCTTGGACAGGGGTTACGAGCAGTACTTC.

This clone was detected a few times. The CDR3 reads CASGTSAPPYNEQFF. The CDR3 DNA reads TGTGCCAGCGGGACTAGCGCCCCGCCCTACAATGAGCAGTTCTTC. The genes are TRBV6-1 and TRBJ2-1; TRBD2 matches at 10 bases. Trimming removed 8 bases from V and 2 bases from J; junction bases left unmatched: 6. This CDR3 comprises 15 residues. Germline V gives CDR1 MNHNS, CDR2 SASEGT.

The gene calls are TRBV30 and TRBJ1-2; 7 bases match TRBD1. The CDR3 is 12 residues long. Germline CDR1 reads GTSNPN; CDR2 reads SVGIG (reference sequence). V shed 4 bases, J shed 4 bases, and the junction held 3 bases outside the gene matches. The CDR3 nucleotides are TGTGCCTGGACGAACAGGGGCTATGGCTACACCTTC. Translation gives CAWTNRGYGYTF.

V gene TRBV9 combines with J gene TRBJ2-1; 12 bases fit TRBD2. Trimming cost V 4 bases and J 8 bases; bases outside gene matches: 13. CDR1 is SGDLS and CDR2 is YYNGEE in the germline V gene. The CDR3 has 17 residues. CDR3 in amino acids: CASSPSELAGGLHEQFF. The DNA for the CDR3 is TGTGCCAGCAGCCCCTCCGAACTAGCGGGAGGATTGCATGAGCAGTTCTTC.

This sequence joins TRBV5-6 and TRBJ1-2; 7 bases align to TRBD1. The CDR3 extends over 12 amino acids. Germline V gene sequence: CDR1 SGHDT, CDR2 YYEEEE. Trimming took 0 bases from V and 8 from J; bases not matched to a gene: 1. The CDR3 coding sequence is TGTGCCAGCAGCTTGGCGACAGGGGGCTACACCTTC. This translates into CASSLATGGYTF.

The chain combines TRBV28 with TRBJ2-3; no definite D call. The germline V gene encodes CDR1 MDHEN and CDR2 SYDVKM. Trimming stripped 2 bases from V and 3 bases from J, with 9 bases between. This CDR3 spans 14 amino acids. The CDR3 spells CASSLPDVTDTQYF. In DNA, the CDR3 is TGTGCCAGCAGTTTACCCGACGTTACAGATACGCAGTATTTT.

V usage is TRBV16 and J usage is TRBJ1-1; D unclear. This CDR3 has 14 residues. Germline V gene lookup returns CDR1 KGHSY and CDR2 FQNENV. V shed 1 base and J shed 4 bases, with 10 bases lying between them. CDR3 amino acids: CASSQWPGGTEAFF. In DNA form, the CDR3 reads TGTGCCAGCAGCCAATGGCCGGGAGGCACTGAAGCTTTCTTT. Variable domain in full (rest from reference TRBV16 and TRBJ1-1): GEEVAQTPKHLVRGEGQKAKLYCAPIKGHSYVFWYQQVLKNEFKFLISFQNENVFDETGMPKERFSAKCLPNSPCSLEIQATKLEDSAVYFCASSQWPGGTEAFFGQGTRLTVV.

The J gene is TRBJ2-1, the V gene TRBV29-1; 14 positions match TRBD2. The CDR3 runs to 13 residues. The germline V gene has CDR1 SQVTM and CDR2 ANQGSEA. V gave up 8 bases and J gave up 8 bases; unmatched junction bases: 5. CDR3 in DNA: TGCAGCTCAGGGACTAGCGGGAGCTATGAGCAGTTCTTC. Protein product: CSSGTSGSYEQFF.

J is TRBJ1-3 and V is TRBV27; D is ambiguous. Germline-derived CDR1 and CDR2 are MNHEY and SMNVEV (reference sequence). Trimming stripped 0 bases from V and 2 bases from J, with 11 bases between. CDR3 length: 16 amino acids. CDR3 bases: TGTGCCAGCAGTTTATCTCCGGGCTGGGCTGGAAACACCATATATTTT. It encodes CASSLSPGWAGNTIYF.

The V gene is TRBV4-2, the J gene TRBJ2-5; TRBD2 aligns across 8 bases. This CDR3 is 15 amino acids long. Germline V gene data show CDR1 as LGHNA and CDR2 as YNFKEQ. The junction had 5 bases not matched to a gene; V was cut back by 2 bases and J by 3 bases. The CDR3 bases are TGTGCCAGCAGCCAATCGGTTAGCGGGAAAGAGACCCAGTACTTC. Translating gives CASSQSVSGKETQYF.

V and J are TRBV5-6 and TRBJ2-3; D may be TRBD1 or TRBD2 (5 bases each). The CDR3 is 15 amino acids. Trimming shortened V by 1 base and J by 2 bases, and 11 bases separated the two germline ends. CDR1 and CDR2 from the germline V gene are SGHDT and YYEEEE. The CDR3 DNA reads as TGTGCCAGCAGCTTGAGACCAGGGACCACAGATACGCAGTATTTT. Protein product: CASSLRPGTTDTQYF.

In DNA form, the CDR3 reads TGTGCCAGCAGCATTAACCCACAGGGCACGTTCGAAAAACTGTTTTTT. Its translation: CASSINPQGTFEKLFF. The chain combines TRBV7-9 with TRBJ1-4; D is possibly TRBD1 (6 bases). This CDR3 has 16 residues. Germline CDR1 SEHNR, CDR2 FQNEAQ (reference sequence). Deletions cut 5 bases from V and 8 bases from J, with 21 bases between.

This clone was picked up one time. The rearrangement links TRBV27 to TRBJ1-2; D possibly corresponds to TRBD1 (6 bases). The V end lost 1 base, the J end lost 4 bases, and 13 bases lay between the germline ends. The length of the CDR3 is 15 residues. Germline CDR1 is MNHEY and CDR2 is SMNVEV (reference sequence). CDR3 sequence: CASSLYPQGTYGYTF. The CDR3 coding sequence is TGTGCCAGCAGTTTATACCCCCAGGGGACCTATGGCTACACCTTC.

V is TRBV29-1 and J is TRBJ1-1, with 10 bases lining up with TRBD1. This CDR3 has 15 residues. Germline V gives CDR1 SQVTM, CDR2 ANQGSEA. Trimming at V came to 4 bases and at J to 6 bases, leaving 11 bases not matched to a gene. The CDR3 protein is CSVGRGTGAISEAFF. The CDR3 nucleotides read TGCAGCGTTGGGCGCGGGACAGGGGCTATCTCTGAAGCTTTCTTT. Complete variable domain (other parts from reference TRBV29-1 and TRBJ1-1): SAVISQKPSRDICQRGTSLTIQCQVDSQVTMMFWYRQQPGQSLTLIATANQGSEATYESGFVIDKFPISRPNLTFSTLTVSNMSPEDSSIYLCSVGRGTGAISEAFFGQGTRLTVV.